The 9 T cell receptor beta chains listed next were all sequenced from one sample in a study of shared clonotypes between healthy human individuals (TCRdb year 2020). Library creation used the immunoSEQ multiplex PCR assay. As stored in TCRdb, this immuneACCESS dataset retains in-frame rearrangements with V and J assigned. A fraction of the clones does not appear; measured against another copy, unresolved V genes explain less than half of the discrepancy, and the remainder lacks a known reason. This sample comprises around 1.1 million clones, about 80% of them detected only once. The ten largest clones represent 0.7% to 0.95% of the sample. The sample taken for sequencing was memory CD4+ T cells from PBMCs. Reading the label with the study, this specimen's cell subset or site is: CD45RA-negative fraction. These receptors all come from a man between 18 and 29 years old in good health. Some clones in this sample may be carry-over from other donors' samples.

V gene TRBV29-1 combines with J gene TRBJ2-1; D is ambiguous. CDR3 length equals 13 residues. Germline CDR1 and CDR2: SQVTM and ANQGSEA. CDR3 nucleotide sequence: TGCACTGGCGATCCTACCGGGTACAATGAGCAGTTCTTC. As protein: CTGDPTGYNEQFF.

The CDR3 DNA reads TGTGCCAGCAGCCGTGATAGCGCTAGCACAGATACGCAGTATTTT. Protein product: CASSRDSASTDTQYF. The chain joins TRBV4-2 to TRBJ2-3, with D possibly matching TRBD2 (5 bases). This CDR3 region has 15 residues. The V gene lost 4 bases and the J gene lost 0 bases, with 11 bases spanning the gap. Germline CDR1 reads LGHNA; CDR2 reads YNFKEQ.

The chain couples TRBV30 to TRBJ1-2; D remains ambiguous. With 2 bases removed from V and 4 bases from J, the gap between germline ends came to 5 bases. The germline V gene has CDR1 GTSNPN and CDR2 SVGIG (reference sequence). The CDR3 is 11 amino acids. CDR3 in DNA: TGTGCCTGGAGTATGGGCTATGGCTACACCTTC. It codes for CAWSMGYGYTF.

The CDR3 sequence is CASSVGAGLYSGRASLGGDNEQFF. CDR3 in DNA: TGTGCCAGCAGCGTAGGGGCTGGGCTTTATAGCGGGAGGGCCAGTTTAGGAGGAGACAATGAGCAGTTCTTC. The V call is TRBV9, the J call TRBJ2-1; 11 bases fit TRBD2. Germline CDR1 reads SGDLS; CDR2 reads YYNGEE. The CDR3 is 24 residues long. Trimming removed 0 bases from V and 5 bases from J; junction bases left unmatched: 28.

The chain employs TRBV27 and TRBJ1-1; maybe TRBD1 (6 bases). V dropped 4 bases and J dropped 0 bases, with 18 bases sitting between them. CDR3 size: 17 residues. The germline V gene encodes CDR1 MNHEY and CDR2 SMNVEV (reference sequence). CDR3 in DNA: TGTGCCAGCAGTTCAAGGACAGACTCATTCATGAACACTGAAGCTTTCTTT. It encodes CASSSRTDSFMNTEAFF.

The J gene is TRBJ2-7, the V gene TRBV5-1; TRBD2 aligns across 10 bases. V lost 2 bases to trimming and J lost 2 bases; unmatched junction nucleotides: 7. Germline-derived CDR1 and CDR2 are SGHRS and YFSETQ. The CDR3 has 16 residues. CDR3 sequence: CASSFEGTSVAYEQYF. Here the CDR3 DNA reads TGCGCCAGCAGCTTCGAGGGGACTAGCGTGGCCTACGAGCAGTACTTC. Drawing the rest from reference TRBV5-1 and TRBJ2-7, the complete variable domain is KAGVTQTPRYLIKTRGQQVTLSCSPISGHRSVSWYQQTPGQGLQFLFEYFSETQRNKGNFPGRFSGRQFSNSRSEMNVSTLELGDSALYLCASSFEGTSVAYEQYFGPGTRLTVT.

The chain uses TRBV29-1 and TRBJ1-1; D unclear. The germline gives CDR1 SQVTM, CDR2 ANQGSEA. Between the trimmed V and J ends, which lost 7 bases and 0 bases, there was a span of 12 bases. This CDR3 has 13 amino acids. In nucleotides, the CDR3 is TGCAGCGCCCTCCGGGAAATGAACACTGAAGCTTTCTTT. Residues: CSALREMNTEAFF.

V is TRBV19 and J is TRBJ2-7, with D possibly called TRBD1 or TRBD2 (5 bases each). Germline CDR1 and CDR2: LNHDA and SQIVND (reference sequence). The V gene lost 4 bases and the J gene lost 3 bases, with 16 bases spanning the gap. CDR3 size: 15 residues. In DNA form, the CDR3 reads TGTGCCAGTAGTAGCGAGGGACGATTGGACTACGAGCAGTACTTC. The encoded protein is CASSSEGRLDYEQYF.

This clone was counted only a few times. V gene TRBV27 combines with J gene TRBJ1-1; maybe TRBD1 (6 bases). CDR1 is MNHEY, CDR2 SMNVEV, per germline (reference sequence). The length of the CDR3 is 12 residues. V lost 8 bases and J 1 base, leaving 8 bases between the germline ends. The CDR3 nucleotides read TGTGCCAGCCAGACAGGGAACACTGAAGCTTTCTTT. This gives the protein CASQTGNTEAFF.